Listed below are T cell receptor beta chains from one sample, sequenced in a study of T cell responses to AZD1222 COVID-19 vaccine. The data were produced by immunoSEQ multiplex PCR, yet TCRdb's version contains in-frame clones alone and is incomplete. The sample includes 40,000 to 55,000 clones, about three quarters of them seen just once. The specimen was peripheral blood, collected on day 0 of AZD1222 vaccination. All receptors derive from an adult in good health. Each CDR3 is given with its conserved first and last residue. The order of the fields is D gene, J gene, V gene, clone size, CDR3 protein, CDR3 DNA. The D gene is left open where the match is weak. Only some rows state a clone size, as once, few, many or a class for expanded clones.

TRBD1 | TRBJ2-2 | TRBV7-6 | few | CASRPYRGQTGELFF | TGTGCCAGCAGGCCTTACAGGGGGCAGACCGGGGAGCTGTTTTTT
. | TRBJ2-3 | TRBV3-1/TRBV3-2 | . | CASSQEGTGGGTDTQYF | TGTGCCAGCAGCCAAGAGGGCACCGGGGGTGGCACAGATACGCAGTATTTT
. | TRBJ1-2 | TRBV27 | . | CASSFSGLEGYTF | TGTGCCAGCAGTTTCTCGGGATTGGAGGGCTACACCTTC
. | TRBJ2-7 | TRBV6-5 | once | CASSPRLDYEQYF | TGTGCCAGCAGTCCTCGACTTGATTACGAGCAGTACTTC
. | TRBJ1-4 | TRBV9 | . | CASSAGDGEKLFF | TGTGCCAGCAGCGCCGGGGACGGTGAAAAACTGTTTTTT
TRBD1 | TRBJ1-1 | TRBV2 | . | CASSVRGRDTEAFF | TGTGCCAGCAGTGTCAGGGGGCGGGACACTGAAGCTTTCTTT
TRBD2 | TRBJ2-2 | TRBV4-2 | . | CASSQVLSVLAANTGELFF | TGTGCCAGCAGCCAAGTTCTATCCGTCCTAGCGGCGAACACCGGGGAGCTGTTTTTT
TRBD1 | TRBJ1-1 | TRBV5-1 | . | CASSHRGEGTEAFF | TGCGCCAGCAGCCACAGGGGAGAAGGCACTGAAGCTTTCTTT
. | TRBJ1-1 | TRBV6-5 | few | CASSYGQMNTEAFF | TGTGCCAGCAGTTACGGACAAATGAACACTGAAGCTTTCTTT
TRBD1 | TRBJ1-2 | TRBV4-3 | . | CASLPEPGGRYGYTF | TGCGCCAGCCTCCCGGAGCCAGGGGGACGCTATGGCTACACCTTC
. | TRBJ1-2 | TRBV29-1 | . | CSVESGVYGYTF | TGCAGCGTTGAATCAGGGGTCTATGGCTACACCTTC
TRBD1 | TRBJ1-2 | TRBV3-1/TRBV3-2 | few | CASSLRGQGDYGYTF | TGTGCCAGCAGCTTAAGGGGACAGGGGGACTATGGCTACACCTTC
. | TRBJ2-7 | TRBV29-1 | . | CSVVHSGSDARGYEQYF | TGCAGCGTTGTCCACTCAGGTTCCGATGCCAGGGGATACGAGCAGTACTTC
. | TRBJ1-6 | TRBV11-2 | . | CASSPTPYNSPLHF | TGTGCCAGCAGCCCTACACCCTATAATTCACCCCTCCACTTT
. | TRBJ1-2 | TRBV28 | . | CASRTTGHYGYTF | TGTGCCAGTAGAACCACGGGCCACTATGGCTACACCTTC
TRBD1 | TRBJ2-5 | TRBV7-2 | . | CASSKGDRKETQYF | TGTGCCAGCAGTAAGGGGGACAGGAAAGAGACCCAGTACTTC
. | TRBJ1-5 | TRBV2 | . | CASSEDGISNQPQHF | TGTGCCAGCAGTGAAGACGGTATTAGCAATCAGCCCCAGCATTTT
TRBD2 | TRBJ2-5 | TRBV4-2 | . | CASSHGTSGFQETQYF | TGTGCCAGCAGCCACGGAACTAGCGGATTTCAAGAGACCCAGTACTTC
. | TRBJ1-5 | TRBV6-4 | . | CASSDLPGLEWQPQHF | TGTGCCAGCAGTGACTTACCGGGCTTGGAGTGGCAGCCCCAGCATTTT
. | TRBJ1-2 | TRBV18 | . | CASSPQGRNGYTF | TGTGCCAGCTCACCGCAGGGCAGGAATGGCTACACCTTC
TRBD1 | TRBJ2-2 | TRBV11-3 | . | CASSARTGSGELFF | TGTGCCAGCAGCGCTAGGACAGGGTCCGGGGAGCTGTTTTTT
. | TRBJ1-2 | TRBV6-5 | . | CASSYSISGARGYTF | TGTGCCAGCAGTTACTCGATCTCAGGGGCTAGAGGCTACACCTTC
TRBD2 | TRBJ2-3 | TRBV6-5 | . | CASRPRLAGPITQYF | TGTGCCAGCAGACCCCGACTAGCTGGGCCTATTACGCAGTATTTT
. | TRBJ1-5 | TRBV3-1/TRBV3-2 | . | CASSQALWGNQPQHF | TGTGCCAGCAGCCAAGCACTCTGGGGCAATCAGCCCCAGCATTTT
. | TRBJ1-4 | TRBV11-3 | . | CASSFRPREKLFF | TGTGCCAGCAGCTTCAGACCTAGGGAAAAACTGTTTTTT
TRBD2 | TRBJ2-5 | TRBV7-3 | . | CASSLNGGAQETQYF | TGTGCCAGCAGTTTAAACGGGGGGGCCCAAGAGACCCAGTACTTC
. | TRBJ1-2 | TRBV3-1/TRBV3-2 | . | CASRYTGAPLGYTF | TGTGCCAGCAGGTACACAGGAGCTCCTTTGGGCTACACCTTC
TRBD1 | TRBJ2-5 | TRBV7-9 | . | CASSLVSPTGTETQYF | TGTGCCAGCAGCTTAGTGTCCCCGACAGGGACAGAGACCCAGTACTTC
. | TRBJ1-3 | TRBV5-4 | . | CASSLDGSGNTIYF | TGTGCCAGCAGCTTGGATGGCTCTGGAAACACCATATATTTT
TRBD1 | TRBJ1-1 | TRBV3-1/TRBV3-2 | few | CASSQGGQRAFF | TGTGCCAGCAGCCAAGGGGGACAGAGAGCTTTCTTT
. | TRBJ2-1 | TRBV19 | . | CASSIMGKRYNEQFF | TGTGCCAGTAGTATCATGGGCAAGCGATACAATGAGCAGTTCTTC
TRBD1 | TRBJ1-2 | TRBV3-1/TRBV3-2 | . | CASSQADRRNYGYTF | TGTGCCAGCAGCCAAGCGGACAGGCGCAACTATGGCTACACCTTC
TRBD1 | TRBJ2-1 | TRBV11-2 | . | CASSFGQGYNEQFF | TGTGCCAGCAGCTTCGGACAGGGCTACAATGAGCAGTTCTTC
TRBD1 | TRBJ1-5 | TRBV18 | . | CASSAGTVIYNQPQHF | TGTGCCAGCTCAGCCGGGACAGTCATCTACAATCAGCCCCAGCATTTT
. | TRBJ2-4 | TRBV28 | once | CGCRGATKNIQYF | TGTGGATGTAGAGGGGCGACAAAAAACATTCAGTACTTC
. | TRBJ1-1 | TRBV19 | . | CASTRYVANTEAFF | TGTGCCAGTACGCGGTACGTCGCCAACACTGAAGCTTTCTTT
. | TRBJ1-3 | TRBV5-1 | . | CASSFLGFSGNTIYF | TGCGCCAGCAGCTTTCTTGGTTTCTCTGGAAACACCATATATTTT
. | TRBJ2-2 | TRBV5-4 | once | CASSSGQNTGELFF | TGTGCCAGCAGCTCGGGACAGAACACCGGGGAGCTGTTTTTT
. | TRBJ1-3 | TRBV2 | . | CASSESSLSSGNTIYF | TGTGCCAGCAGTGAATCCTCTTTGAGCTCTGGAAACACCATATATTTT
. | TRBJ1-6 | TRBV27 | once | CASSWRGDNSPLHF | TGTGCCAGCAGTTGGCGGGGCGATAATTCACCCCTCCACTTT
. | TRBJ1-6 | TRBV6-5 | . | CASSYGVGRNNSPLHF | TGTGCCAGCAGTTACGGTGTAGGCCGGAATAATTCACCCCTCCACTTT
. | TRBJ1-6 | TRBV7-2 | . | CASSLDGSYNSPLHF | TGTGCCAGCAGCTTAGATGGTTCCTATAATTCACCCCTCCACTTT
. | TRBJ2-7 | TRBV11-3 | . | CASSLGLRQDEQYF | TGTGCCAGCAGCTTAGGCCTTCGACAAGACGAGCAGTACTTC
. | TRBJ1-6 | TRBV28 | once | CASSFGWAYNSPLHF | TGTGCCAGCAGTTTCGGGTGGGCCTATAATTCACCCCTCCACTTT
. | TRBJ1-2 | TRBV6-5 | . | CASGLFYGYTF | TGTGCCAGCGGGCTTTTCTATGGCTACACCTTC
TRBD2 | TRBJ2-7 | TRBV10-1 | . | CASSESASGGHYEQYF | TGCGCCAGCAGTGAGTCGGCTAGCGGGGGTCACTACGAGCAGTACTTC
. | TRBJ1-6 | TRBV5-6 | . | CASSLDQGYSPLHF | TGTGCCAGCAGCTTGGACCAGGGTTATTCACCCCTCCACTTT
TRBD1 | TRBJ2-3 | TRBV10-1 | once | CASRDRERDTQYF | TGCGCCAGCAGGGACAGGGAGAGAGATACGCAGTATTTT
TRBD2 | TRBJ2-3 | TRBV7-2 | . | CASSLGTGGAGTDTQYF | TGTGCCAGCAGCTTAGGGACCGGGGGGGCAGGAACAGATACGCAGTATTTT